One sample yielded the 2 T cell receptor beta chains listed below, sequenced in a study of blood T cell repertoires in COVID-19. The table came from immunoSEQ multiplex PCR; TCRdb's copy has only in-frame clones and leaves some out. This sample yields 150,000 to 200,000 clones, of which roughly 90% are seen a single time; approximately 4% belongs to the top ten. Sequenced sample: peripheral blood. These receptor sequences come from a woman between 70 and 85 years old with acute or convalescent COVID-19.

The chain employs TRBV28 and TRBJ1-4; D gene uncertain. From germline, CDR1 is MDHEN and CDR2 SYDVKM. Trimming cost V 2 bases and J 5 bases, with 12 bases left between them. This CDR3 is 15 amino acids long. As DNA, the CDR3 is TGTGCCAGCAGTTTACAGCGGGTAATGAATGAAAAACTGTTTTTT. Encoded protein: CASSLQRVMNEKLFF.

This clone has only one observation. V usage is TRBV30 and J usage is TRBJ2-3; D ambiguous. The CDR3 consists of 11 residues. The V end lost 0 bases, the J end lost 6 bases, and 4 bases lay between the germline ends. Germline-derived CDR1 and CDR2 are GTSNPN and SVGIG (reference sequence). The chain's CDR3 is CAWSVLDTQYF. CDR3 coding DNA: TGTGCCTGGAGTGTACTGGATACGCAGTATTTT.